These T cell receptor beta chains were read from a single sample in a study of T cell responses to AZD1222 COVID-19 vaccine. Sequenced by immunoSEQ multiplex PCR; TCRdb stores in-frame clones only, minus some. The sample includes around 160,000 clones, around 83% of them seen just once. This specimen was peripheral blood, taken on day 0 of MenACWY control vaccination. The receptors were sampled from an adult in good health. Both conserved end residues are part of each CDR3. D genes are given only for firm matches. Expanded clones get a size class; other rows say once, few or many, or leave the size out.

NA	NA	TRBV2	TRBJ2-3	CATGGLSDTQYF	TGTGCCACCGGGGGGCTTTCGGATACGCAGTATTTT
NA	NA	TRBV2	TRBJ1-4	CATGPGVGEKLFF	TGTGCCACCGGCCCAGGGGTGGGAGAAAAACTGTTTTTT
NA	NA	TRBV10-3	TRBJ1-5	CATRGELSNQPQHF	TGTGCCACAAGGGGGGAGCTGAGCAATCAGCCCCAGCATTTT
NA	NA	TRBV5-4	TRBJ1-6	CASSLSQGHSPLHF	TGTGCCAGCAGCTTGAGCCAGGGGCATTCACCCCTCCACTTT
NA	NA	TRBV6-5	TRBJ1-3	CASSSEDGNTIYF	TGTGCCAGCAGTTCAGAGGATGGAAACACCATATATTTT
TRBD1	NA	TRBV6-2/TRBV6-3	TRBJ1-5	CASSRQGAEQPQHF	TGTGCCAGCAGTAGACAGGGGGCTGAGCAGCCCCAGCATTTT
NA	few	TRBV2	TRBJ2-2	CASRRTANTGELFF	TGTGCCAGCAGACGGACGGCGAACACCGGGGAGCTGTTTTTT
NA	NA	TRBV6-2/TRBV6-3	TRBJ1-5	CASSPRRSGSNQPQHF	TGTGCCAGCAGCCCTCGGCGTTCGGGATCCAATCAGCCCCAGCATTTT
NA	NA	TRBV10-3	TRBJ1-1	CAISENTEAFF	TGTGCCATCAGTGAGAACACTGAAGCTTTCTTT
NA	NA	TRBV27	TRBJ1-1	CASSLRGQMNTEAFF	TGTGCCAGCAGTTTAAGAGGACAGATGAACACTGAAGCTTTCTTT